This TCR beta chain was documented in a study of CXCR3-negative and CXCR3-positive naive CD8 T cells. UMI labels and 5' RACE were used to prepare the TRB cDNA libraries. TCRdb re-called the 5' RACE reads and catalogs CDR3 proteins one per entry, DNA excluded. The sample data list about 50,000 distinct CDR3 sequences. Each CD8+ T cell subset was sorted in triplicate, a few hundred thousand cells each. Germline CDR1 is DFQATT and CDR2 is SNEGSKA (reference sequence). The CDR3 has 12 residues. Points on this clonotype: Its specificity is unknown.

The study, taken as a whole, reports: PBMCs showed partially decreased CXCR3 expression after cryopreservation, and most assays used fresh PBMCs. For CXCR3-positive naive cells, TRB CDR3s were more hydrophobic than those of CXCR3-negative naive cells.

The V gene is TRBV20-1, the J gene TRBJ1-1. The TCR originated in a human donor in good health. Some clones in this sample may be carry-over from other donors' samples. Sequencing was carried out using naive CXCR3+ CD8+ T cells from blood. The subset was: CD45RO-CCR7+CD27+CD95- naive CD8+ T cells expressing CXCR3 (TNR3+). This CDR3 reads CSARDGGAEAFF.